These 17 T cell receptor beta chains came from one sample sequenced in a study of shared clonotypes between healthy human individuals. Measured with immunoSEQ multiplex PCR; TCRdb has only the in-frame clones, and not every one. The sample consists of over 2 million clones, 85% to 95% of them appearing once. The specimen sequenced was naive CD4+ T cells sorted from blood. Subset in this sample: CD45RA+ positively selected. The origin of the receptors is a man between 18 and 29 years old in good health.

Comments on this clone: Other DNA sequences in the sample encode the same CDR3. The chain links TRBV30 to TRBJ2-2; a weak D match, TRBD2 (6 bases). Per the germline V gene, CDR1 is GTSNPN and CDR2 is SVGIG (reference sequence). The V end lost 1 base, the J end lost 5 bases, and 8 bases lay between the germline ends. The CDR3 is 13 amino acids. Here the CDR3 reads CAWSDRGTGELFF. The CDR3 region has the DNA TGTGCCTGGAGTGACCGGGGGACCGGGGAGCTGTTTTTT.

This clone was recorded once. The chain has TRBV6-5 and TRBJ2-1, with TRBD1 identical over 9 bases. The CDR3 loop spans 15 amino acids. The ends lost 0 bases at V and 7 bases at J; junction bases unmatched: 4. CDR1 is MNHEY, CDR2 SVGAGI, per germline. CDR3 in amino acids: CASSYSGTGRNEQFF. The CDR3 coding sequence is TGTGCCAGCAGTTACTCAGGGACAGGGAGGAATGAGCAGTTCTTC.

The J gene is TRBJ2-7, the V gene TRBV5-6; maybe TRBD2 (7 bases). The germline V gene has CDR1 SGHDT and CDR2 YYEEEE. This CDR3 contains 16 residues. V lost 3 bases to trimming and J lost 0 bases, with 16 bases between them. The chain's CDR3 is CASSSLGRGPSYEQYF. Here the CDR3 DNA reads TGTGCCAGCAGCTCTCTGGGGCGGGGGCCCTCCTACGAGCAGTACTTC.

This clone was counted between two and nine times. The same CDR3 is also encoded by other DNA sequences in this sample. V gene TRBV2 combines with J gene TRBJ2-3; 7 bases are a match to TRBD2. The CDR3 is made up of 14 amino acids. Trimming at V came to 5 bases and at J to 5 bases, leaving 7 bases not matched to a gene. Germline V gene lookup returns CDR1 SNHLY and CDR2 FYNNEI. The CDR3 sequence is CASSPSGIGDTQYF. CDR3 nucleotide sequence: TGTGCCAGCAGTCCTAGCGGTATAGGAGATACGCAGTATTTT.

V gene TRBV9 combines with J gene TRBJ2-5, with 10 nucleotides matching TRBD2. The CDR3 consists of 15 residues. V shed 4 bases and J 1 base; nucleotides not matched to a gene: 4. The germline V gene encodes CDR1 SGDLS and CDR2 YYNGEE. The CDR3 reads CASSRAGGSQETQYF. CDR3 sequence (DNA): TGTGCCAGCAGCCGAGCGGGGGGGTCCCAAGAGACCCAGTACTTC.

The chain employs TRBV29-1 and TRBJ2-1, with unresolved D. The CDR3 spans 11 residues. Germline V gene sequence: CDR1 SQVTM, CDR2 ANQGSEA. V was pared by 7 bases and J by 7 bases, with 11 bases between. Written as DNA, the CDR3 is TGCAGCGCCTTGGTTTTGAATGAGCAGTTCTTC. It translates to CSALVLNEQFF.

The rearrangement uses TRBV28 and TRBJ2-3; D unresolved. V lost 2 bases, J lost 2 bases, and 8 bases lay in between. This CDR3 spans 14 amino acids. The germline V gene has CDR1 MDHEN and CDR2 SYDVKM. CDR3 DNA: TGTGCCAGCAGTTTACGAGAGTTCACAGATACGCAGTATTTT. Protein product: CASSLREFTDTQYF.

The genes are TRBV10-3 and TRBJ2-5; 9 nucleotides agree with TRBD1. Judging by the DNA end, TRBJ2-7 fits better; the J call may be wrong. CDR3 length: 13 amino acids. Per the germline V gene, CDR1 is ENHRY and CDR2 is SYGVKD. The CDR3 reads CATRQGGTYEQYF. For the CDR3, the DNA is TGTGCCACCCGACAGGGGGGGACCTACGAGCAGTACTTC.

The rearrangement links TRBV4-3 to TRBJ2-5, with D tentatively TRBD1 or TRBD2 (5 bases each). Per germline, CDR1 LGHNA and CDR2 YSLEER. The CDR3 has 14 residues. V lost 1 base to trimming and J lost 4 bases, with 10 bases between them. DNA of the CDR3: TGCGCCAGCAGCCAAGGGAATGGGGGAGAGACCCAGTACTTC. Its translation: CASSQGNGGETQYF.

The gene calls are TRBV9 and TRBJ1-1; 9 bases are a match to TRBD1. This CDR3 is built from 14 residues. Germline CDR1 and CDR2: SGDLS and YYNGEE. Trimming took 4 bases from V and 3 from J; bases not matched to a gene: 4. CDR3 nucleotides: TGTGCCAGCAGCTCTTGGACAGGGGACACTGAAGCTTTCTTT. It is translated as CASSSWTGDTEAFF.

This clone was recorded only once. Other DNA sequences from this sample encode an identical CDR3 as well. The CDR3 spells CASSLEGVTEAFF. CDR3 coding DNA: TGTGCCAGCAGCCTAGAGGGGGTGACTGAAGCTTTCTTT. The chain recombines TRBV7-9 with TRBJ1-1, with D maybe TRBD1 (6 bases). Germline values: CDR1 SEHNR, CDR2 FQNEAQ (reference sequence). The CDR3 has 13 amino acids. With 5 bases removed from V and 5 bases from J, the gap between germline ends came to 12 bases.

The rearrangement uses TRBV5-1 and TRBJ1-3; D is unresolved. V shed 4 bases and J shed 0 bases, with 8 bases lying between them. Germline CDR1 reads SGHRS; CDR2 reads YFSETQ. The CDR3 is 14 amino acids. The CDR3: CASSTENSGNTIYF. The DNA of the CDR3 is TGCGCCAGCAGCACTGAAAACTCTGGAAACACCATATATTTT.

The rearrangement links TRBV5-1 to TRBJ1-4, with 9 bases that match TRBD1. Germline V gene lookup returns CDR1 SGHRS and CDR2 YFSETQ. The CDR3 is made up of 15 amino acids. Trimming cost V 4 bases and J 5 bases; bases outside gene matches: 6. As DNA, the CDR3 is TGCGCCAGCAGCCCTGGGGACAGGGAGAATGAAAAACTGTTTTTT. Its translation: CASSPGDRENEKLFF.

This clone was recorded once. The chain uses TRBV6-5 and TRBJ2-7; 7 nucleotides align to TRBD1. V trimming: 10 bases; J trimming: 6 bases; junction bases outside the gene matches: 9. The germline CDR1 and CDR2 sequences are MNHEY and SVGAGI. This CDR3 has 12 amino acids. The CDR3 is CAIRTGGGEQYF. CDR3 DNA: TGTGCCATCAGGACAGGCGGCGGCGAGCAGTACTTC.

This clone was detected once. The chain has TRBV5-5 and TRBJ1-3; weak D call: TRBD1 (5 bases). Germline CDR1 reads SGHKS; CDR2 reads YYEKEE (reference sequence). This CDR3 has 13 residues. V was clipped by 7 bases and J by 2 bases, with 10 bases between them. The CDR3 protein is CASWVGAGNTIYF. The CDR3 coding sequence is TGTGCCAGCTGGGTGGGGGCTGGAAACACCATATATTTT. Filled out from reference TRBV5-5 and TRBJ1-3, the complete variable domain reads DAGVTQSPTHLIKTRGQQVTLRCSPISGHKSVSWYQQVLGQGPQFIFQYYEKEERGRGNFPDRFSARQFPNYSSELNVNALLLGDSALYLCASWVGAGNTIYFGEGSWLTVV.

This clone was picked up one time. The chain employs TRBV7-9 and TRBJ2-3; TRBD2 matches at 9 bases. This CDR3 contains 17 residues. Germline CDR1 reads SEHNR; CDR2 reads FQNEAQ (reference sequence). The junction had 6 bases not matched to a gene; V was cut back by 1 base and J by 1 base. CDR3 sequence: CASSLVLAGRGTDTQYF. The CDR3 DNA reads TGTGCCAGCAGCTTAGTCCTAGCGGGGCGCGGCACAGATACGCAGTATTTT.

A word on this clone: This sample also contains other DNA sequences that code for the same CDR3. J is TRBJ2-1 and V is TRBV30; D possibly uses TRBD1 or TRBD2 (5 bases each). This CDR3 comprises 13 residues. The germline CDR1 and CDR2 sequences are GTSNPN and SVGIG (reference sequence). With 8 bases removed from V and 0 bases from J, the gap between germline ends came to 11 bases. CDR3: CARGRSSYNEQFF. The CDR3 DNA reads TGTGCCCGGGGACGTAGCTCCTACAATGAGCAGTTCTTC.